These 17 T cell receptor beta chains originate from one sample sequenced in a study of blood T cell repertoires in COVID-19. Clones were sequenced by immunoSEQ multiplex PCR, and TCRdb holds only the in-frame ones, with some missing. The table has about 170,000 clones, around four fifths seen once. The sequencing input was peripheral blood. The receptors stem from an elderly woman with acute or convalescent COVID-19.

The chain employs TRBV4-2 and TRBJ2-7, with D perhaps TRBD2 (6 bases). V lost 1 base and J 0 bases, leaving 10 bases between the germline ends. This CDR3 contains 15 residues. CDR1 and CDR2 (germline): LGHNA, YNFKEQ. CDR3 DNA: TGTGCCAGCAGCCAAGCCCGGGGGAGCTCCTACGAGCAGTACTTC. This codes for CASSQARGSSYEQYF.

The CDR3 reads CATSRERTVQETQYF. CDR3 DNA: TGTGCCACCAGCAGAGAAAGGACAGTCCAAGAGACCCAGTACTTC. The chain recombines TRBV15 with TRBJ2-5, with D possibly matching TRBD1 (6 bases). V was trimmed by 0 bases and J by 1 base, leaving 9 bases between them. Germline loops: CDR1 LNHNV, CDR2 YYDKDF (reference sequence). The CDR3 is made up of 15 amino acids.

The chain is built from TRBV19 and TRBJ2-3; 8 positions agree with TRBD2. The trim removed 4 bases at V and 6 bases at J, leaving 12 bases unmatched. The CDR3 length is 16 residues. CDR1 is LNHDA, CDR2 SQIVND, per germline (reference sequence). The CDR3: CASSSPHGRAGDTQYF. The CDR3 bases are TGTGCCAGTAGTAGCCCCCACGGGAGGGCGGGGGATACGCAGTATTTT. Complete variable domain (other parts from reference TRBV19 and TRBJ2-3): DGGITQSPKYLFRKEGQNVTLSCEQNLNHDAMYWYRQDPGQGLRLIYYSQIVNDFQKGDIAEGYSVSREKKESFPLTVTSAQKNPTAFYLCASSSPHGRAGDTQYFGPGTRLTVL.

The CDR3 nucleotides read TGTGCCTGGTCTAGGGACTACTACACCGGGGAGCTGTTTTTT. It encodes CAWSRDYYTGELFF. This chain uses TRBV30 with TRBJ2-2; 7 bases map to TRBD2. The CDR3 covers 14 residues. Losses at the gene ends were 5 bases for V and 3 bases for J; bases not matched to a gene: 6. Germline lookup yields CDR1 GTSNPN and CDR2 SVGIG (reference sequence).

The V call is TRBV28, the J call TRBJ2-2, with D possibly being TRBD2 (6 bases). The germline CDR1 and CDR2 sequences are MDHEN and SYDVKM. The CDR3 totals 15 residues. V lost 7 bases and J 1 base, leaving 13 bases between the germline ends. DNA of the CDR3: TGTGCCAGCATGCGGGGTTTTGGGAACACCGGGGAGCTGTTTTTT. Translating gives CASMRGFGNTGELFF.

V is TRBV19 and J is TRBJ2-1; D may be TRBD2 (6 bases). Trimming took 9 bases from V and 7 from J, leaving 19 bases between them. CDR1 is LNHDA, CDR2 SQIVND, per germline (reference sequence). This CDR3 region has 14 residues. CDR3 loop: CASSGRDRRNEQFF. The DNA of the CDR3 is TGTGCCAGCAGCGGGCGGGATAGAAGAAATGAGCAGTTCTTC.

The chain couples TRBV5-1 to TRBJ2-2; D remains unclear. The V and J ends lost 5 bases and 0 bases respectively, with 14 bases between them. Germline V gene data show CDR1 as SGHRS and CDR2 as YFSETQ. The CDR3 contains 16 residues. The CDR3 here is CASSYEASANTGELFF. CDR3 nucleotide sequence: TGCGCCAGCAGTTACGAGGCCTCCGCGAACACCGGGGAGCTGTTTTTT.

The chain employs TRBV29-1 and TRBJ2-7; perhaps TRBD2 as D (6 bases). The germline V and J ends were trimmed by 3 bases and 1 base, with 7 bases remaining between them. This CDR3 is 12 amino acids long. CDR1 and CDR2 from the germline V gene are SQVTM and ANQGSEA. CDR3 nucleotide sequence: TGCAGCGTTGAGGAGGGGTCCTACGAGCAGTACTTC. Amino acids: CSVEEGSYEQYF.

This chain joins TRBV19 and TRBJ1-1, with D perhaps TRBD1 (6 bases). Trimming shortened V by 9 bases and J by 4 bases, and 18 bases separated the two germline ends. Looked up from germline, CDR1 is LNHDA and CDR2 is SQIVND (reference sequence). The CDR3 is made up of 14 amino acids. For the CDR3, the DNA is TGTGCCAGCCAACAGGGTTTACCGGGCACTGAAGCTTTCTTT. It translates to CASQQGLPGTEAFF.

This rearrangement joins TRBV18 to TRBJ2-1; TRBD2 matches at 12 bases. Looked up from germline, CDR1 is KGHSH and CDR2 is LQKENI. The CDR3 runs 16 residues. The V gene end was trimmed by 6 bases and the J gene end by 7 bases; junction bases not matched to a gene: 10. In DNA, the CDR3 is TGTGCCAGCTCGCCTCCTAGCGGGAGGGCCATAAATGAGCAGTTCTTC. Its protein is CASSPPSGRAINEQFF.

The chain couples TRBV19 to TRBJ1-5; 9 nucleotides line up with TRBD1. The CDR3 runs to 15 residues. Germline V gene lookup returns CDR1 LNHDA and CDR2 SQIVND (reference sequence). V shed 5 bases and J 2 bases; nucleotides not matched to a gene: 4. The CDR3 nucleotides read TGTGCCAGTAGTCTGGACAGGGGTGGCAATCAGCCCCAGCATTTT. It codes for CASSLDRGGNQPQHF.

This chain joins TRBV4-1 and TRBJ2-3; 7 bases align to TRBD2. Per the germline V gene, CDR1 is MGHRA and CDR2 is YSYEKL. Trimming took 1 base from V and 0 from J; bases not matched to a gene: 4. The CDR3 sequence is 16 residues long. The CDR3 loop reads CASSQVAGGSTDTQYF. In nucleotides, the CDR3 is TGCGCCAGCAGCCAAGTTGCCGGGGGGAGCACAGATACGCAGTATTTT.

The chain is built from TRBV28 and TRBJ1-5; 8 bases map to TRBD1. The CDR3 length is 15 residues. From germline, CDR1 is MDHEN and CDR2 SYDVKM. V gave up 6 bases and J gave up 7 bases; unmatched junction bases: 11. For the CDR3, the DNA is TGTGCCAGCAGCTACCCGACAGGGGTGGGACAGCCCCAGCATTTT. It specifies CASSYPTGVGQPQHF.

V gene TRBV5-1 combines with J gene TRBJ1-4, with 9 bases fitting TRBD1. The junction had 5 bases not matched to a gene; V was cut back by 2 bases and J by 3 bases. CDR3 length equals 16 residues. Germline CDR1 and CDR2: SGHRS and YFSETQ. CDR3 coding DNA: TGCGCCAGCAGCTTAGGACAGGGGTTTGCTAATGAAAAACTGTTTTTT. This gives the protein CASSLGQGFANEKLFF.

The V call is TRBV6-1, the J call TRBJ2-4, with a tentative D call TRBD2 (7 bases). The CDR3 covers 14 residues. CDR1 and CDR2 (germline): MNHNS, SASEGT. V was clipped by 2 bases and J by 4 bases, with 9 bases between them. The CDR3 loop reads CASSERGAKNIQYF. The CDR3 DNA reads TGTGCCAGCAGTGAACGGGGGGCAAAAAACATTCAGTACTTC.

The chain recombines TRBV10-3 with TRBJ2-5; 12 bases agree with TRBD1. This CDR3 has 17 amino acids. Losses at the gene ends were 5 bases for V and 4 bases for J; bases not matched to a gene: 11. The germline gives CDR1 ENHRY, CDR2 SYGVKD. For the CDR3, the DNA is TGTGCCATCAGTACAGGACCGGGACAGGGGGCCCGAGAGACCCAGTACTTC. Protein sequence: CAISTGPGQGARETQYF.

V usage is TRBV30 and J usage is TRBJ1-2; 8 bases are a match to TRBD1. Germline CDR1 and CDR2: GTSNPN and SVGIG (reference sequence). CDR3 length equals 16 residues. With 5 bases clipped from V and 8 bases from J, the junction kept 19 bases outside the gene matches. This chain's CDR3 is CAWGEGTGYRDRGYTF. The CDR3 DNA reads TGTGCCTGGGGCGAGGGGACAGGATACCGGGACAGGGGCTACACCTTC.